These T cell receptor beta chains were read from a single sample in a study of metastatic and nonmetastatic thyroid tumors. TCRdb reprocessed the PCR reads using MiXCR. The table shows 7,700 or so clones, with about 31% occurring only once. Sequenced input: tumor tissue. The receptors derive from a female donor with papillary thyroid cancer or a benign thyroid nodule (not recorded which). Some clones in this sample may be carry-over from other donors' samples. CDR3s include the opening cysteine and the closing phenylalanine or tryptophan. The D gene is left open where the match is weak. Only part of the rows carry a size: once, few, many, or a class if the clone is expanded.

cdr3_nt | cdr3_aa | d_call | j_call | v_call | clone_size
TGTGCCAGCAGCTTAGTCGTTGACGGGCAGTACTTC | CASSLVVDGQYF | . | TRBJ2-7 | TRBV7-8 | .
TGTGCCAGTAGTAAAGGGGATACTGAAGCTTTCTTT | CASSKGDTEAFF | . | TRBJ1-1 | TRBV19 | .
TGTGCGACCAGTGTCCGGGACACGATGAACACTGAAGCTTTCTTT | CATSVRDTMNTEAFF | . | TRBJ1-1 | TRBV6-1 | .
TGTGCCAGCAGTTTACGCGGCGTTGGTAGGGGGTTCTACGAGCAGTACTTC | CASSLRGVGRGFYEQYF | . | TRBJ2-7 | TRBV12-3/TRBV12-4 | medium-sized
TGTGCCAGCAGTTACTTTGGGTGGGGCCGCCGCTCCTACAATGAGCAGTTCTTC | CASSYFGWGRRSYNEQFF | . | TRBJ2-1 | TRBV6-5 | many
TGCGCCAGCAGCCAAGACCGATCAGGGGGCGGGTACGAGCAGTACTTC | CASSQDRSGGGYEQYF | TRBD1 | TRBJ2-7 | TRBV4-3 | .
TGTGCCACCAGTGATTTAAGAGCGGGAGGGACCGAGCAGTACTTC | CATSDLRAGGTEQYF | TRBD2 | TRBJ2-7 | TRBV24-1 | .
TGTGCCAGTAGTATGGTGAACACCGGGGAGCTGTTTTTT | CASSMVNTGELFF | . | TRBJ2-2 | TRBV19 | large
TGCAGCGTTGCGGGGACCGCTCTTGATGGCTACACCTTC | CSVAGTALDGYTF | . | TRBJ1-2 | TRBV29-1 | many
TGTGCCAGCAGCACCGGGAGCAATGAGCAGTTCTTC | CASSTGSNEQFF | . | TRBJ2-1 | TRBV9 | .
TGTGCCAGCAGCTTGGGGGGAGGGACCGAGGGGCAGTATTTT | CASSLGGGTEGQYF | TRBD2 | TRBJ2-3 | TRBV11-2 | large
TGTGCCAGCAGTTTAAAGCGGGAGACCTACAATGGGCAGTTCTTC | CASSLKRETYNGQFF | TRBD2 | TRBJ2-1 | TRBV27 | many
TGTGCCAGCAGCGTAGAGGGGGCTTCGGGGAGAACTGGGTATGAGCAGTTCTTC | CASSVEGASGRTGYEQFF | TRBD1 | TRBJ2-1 | TRBV9 | many
TGTGCGAGCAGTCTCGGGGGGGTGCTGGCCTCCTACGAGCAGTACTTC | CASSLGGVLASYEQYF | TRBD2 | TRBJ2-7 | TRBV2 | once
TGTGCCAGCAGTACCGGACTAGCAGATTACGAGCAGTACTTC | CASSTGLADYEQYF | TRBD2 | TRBJ2-7 | TRBV2 | medium-sized
TGTGCCAGCAGTTCATATAGCGGGAGAAGGTATGAGCAGTTCTTC | CASSSYSGRRYEQFF | TRBD2 | TRBJ2-1 | TRBV12-3/TRBV12-4 | medium-sized
TGTGCCAGCAGTTTTGGAGGGGCCGGGGCCAACGTCCTGACTTTC | CASSFGGAGANVLTF | . | TRBJ2-6 | TRBV27 | .
TGTGCCAGCAGTGAATCCCCGGGACCTCTCTACGAGCAGTACTTC | CASSESPGPLYEQYF | . | TRBJ2-7 | TRBV2 | few